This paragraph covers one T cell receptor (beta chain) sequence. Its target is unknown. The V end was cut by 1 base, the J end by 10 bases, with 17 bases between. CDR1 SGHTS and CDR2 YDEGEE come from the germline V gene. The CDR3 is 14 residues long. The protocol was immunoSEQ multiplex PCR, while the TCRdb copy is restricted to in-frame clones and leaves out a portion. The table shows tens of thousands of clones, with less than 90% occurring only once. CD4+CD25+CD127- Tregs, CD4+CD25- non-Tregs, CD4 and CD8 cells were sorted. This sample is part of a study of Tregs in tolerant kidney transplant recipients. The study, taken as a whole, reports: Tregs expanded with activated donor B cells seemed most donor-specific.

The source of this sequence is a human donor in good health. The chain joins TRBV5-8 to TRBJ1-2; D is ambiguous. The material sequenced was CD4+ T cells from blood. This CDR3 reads CASSLRVGRLAYTF. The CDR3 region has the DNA TGTGCCAGCAGCTTGAGAGTGGGGAGGCTGGCCTACACCTTC.